Listed here are 27 T cell receptor beta chains from one sample, sequenced in a study of T-cell reconstitution after alpha-beta-depleted transplantation in children. As it was prepared, the TCRbeta library received unique molecular identifiers. TCRdb fed the PCR reads into MiXCR, producing one record per CDR3 protein. Of 240,000 or so distinct CDR3 sequences in the sample, 6.5% to 9% were seen once. Sequences were derived from PBMCs, mostly from graft donor cells, sampled 180 days after TCRalphabeta/CD19-depleted stem cell transplant. The receptors derive from a male patient between 5 and 17 years old who had a stem cell transplant for acute lymphoblastic leukemia, so the T cells may come from the graft donor.

V is TRBV10-3 and J is TRBJ2-1; TRBD2 aligns across 7 bases. Germline values: CDR1 ENHRY, CDR2 SYGVKD. The junction had 5 bases not matched to a gene; V was cut back by 5 bases and J by 13 bases. There are 11 residues in the CDR3. The CDR3 here is CAISPGGDQFF. The DNA for the CDR3 is TGTGCCATCAGTCCGGGGGGTGACCAGTTCTTC.

This clonotype was recorded at least ten times. This chain connects TRBV13 to TRBJ2-1; the D gene is possibly TRBD2 (6 bases). CDR3 length: 15 residues. CDR1 is PRHDT and CDR2 is FYEKMQ in the germline V gene (reference sequence). V lost 6 bases, J lost 0 bases, and 12 bases lay in between. CDR3 residues: CASRAGLSSYNEQFF. The CDR3 bases are TGTGCCAGCAGGGCGGGACTCAGCTCCTACAATGAGCAGTTCTTC.

This clonotype has ten or more counts. The V call is TRBV7-8, the J call TRBJ1-5; TRBD1 matches 8 bases. J was trimmed by 7 bases and V by 5 bases; bases with no gene match: 10. Germline loops: CDR1 SGHVS, CDR2 FQNEAQ. The length of the CDR3 is 15 residues. Written as DNA, the CDR3 is TGTGCCAGCAGCGTCGGACAGGGCATACGGCAGCCCCAGCATTTT. Protein sequence: CASSVGQGIRQPQHF.

The sample holds many counts of this clonotype. The chain recombines TRBV20-1 with TRBJ1-2, with a possible D match to TRBD1 (6 bases). The CDR3 has 15 residues. V was pared by 0 bases and J by 8 bases, with 19 bases between. Germline lookup yields CDR1 DFQATT and CDR2 SNEGSKA (reference sequence). The CDR3 DNA reads TGCAGTGCTAGAGATAGGGAGGGGGGCGCGGGGGGCTACACCTTC. The encoded protein is CSARDREGGAGGYTF.

The table lists this clonotype with a few counts. The chain is built from TRBV28 and TRBJ2-7; D gene uncertain. This CDR3 has 12 amino acids. Per the germline V gene, CDR1 is MDHEN and CDR2 is SYDVKM. Trimming took off 5 bases at V and 6 bases at J, with 11 bases between the two ends. CDR3 coding DNA: TGTGCCAGCAGTCCTCCGTGGGGCGAGCAGTACTTC. The encoded protein is CASSPPWGEQYF. The whole variable domain, remainder taken from reference TRBV28 and TRBJ2-7, is DVKVTQSSRYLVKRTGEKVFLECVQDMDHENMFWYRQDPGLGLRLIYFSYDVKMKEKGDIPEGYSVSREKKERFSLILESASTNQTSMYLCASSPPWGEQYFGPGTRLTVT.

This clonotype was seen many times. CDR3 bases: TGTGCCAGCAGCGGGAGCCCGAACACCGGGGAGCTGTTTTTT. As protein: CASSGSPNTGELFF. The J gene is TRBJ2-2, the V gene TRBV9; D not certain. V gave up 3 bases and J gave up 0 bases, with 6 bases separating them. The CDR3 consists of 14 residues. Germline-derived CDR1 and CDR2 are SGDLS and YYNGEE.

This clonotype was recorded at least ten times. The chain links TRBV29-1 to TRBJ2-3; D might be TRBD2 (5 bases). The CDR3 contains 14 residues. CDR1 is SQVTM and CDR2 is ANQGSEA in the germline V gene. V lost 7 bases to trimming and J lost 8 bases, with 22 bases between them. The CDR3 DNA follows: TGCAGCGCCTTACCCGGGGAAGACCCAGGTACGCAGTATTTT. As protein: CSALPGEDPGTQYF.

The sample holds a few counts of this clonotype. The chain is built from TRBV6-2 or TRBV6-3 and TRBJ1-5; possible D gene TRBD1, 5 bases. Looked up from germline, CDR1 is MNHEY and CDR2 is SVGEGT. The length of the CDR3 is 15 residues. V was pared by 6 bases and J by 4 bases, with 16 bases between. The CDR3, as DNA: TGTGCCAGCAGCATACCCCGACAGAGGAATCAGCCCCAGCATTTT. Encoded protein: CASSIPRQRNQPQHF.

This clonotype was seen at least ten times. The chain uses TRBV6-5 and TRBJ2-7; the D gene is possibly TRBD2 (6 bases). This CDR3 has 14 residues. V lost 0 bases to trimming and J lost 2 bases, with 8 bases between them. Per germline, CDR1 MNHEY and CDR2 SVGAGI. CDR3 sequence (DNA): TGTGCCAGCAGTTACTCTAGCGGCCCCTACGAGCAGTACTTC. Translated, it gives CASSYSSGPYEQYF.

Details on this clonotype: A read error may explain this, as a much larger clone is one base away. The chain recombines TRBV5-8 with TRBJ2-7, with D possibly being TRBD2 (5 bases). The CDR3 runs to 15 residues. Germline loops: CDR1 SGHTS, CDR2 YDEGEE. The CDR3 DNA reads as TGTGCCAGCAGGTTGGCCGGGGTTGATCCCTACGAGCAGTACTTC. Its translation is CASRLAGVDPYEQYF.

Many counts were recorded for this clonotype. The V gene is TRBV12-3 or TRBV12-4, the J gene TRBJ1-3; D unclear. CDR3 size: 13 residues. Trimming cost V 10 bases and J 3 bases, with 13 bases left between them. In DNA, the CDR3 is TGTGCCATTGATGAGGGAGATGGAAACACCATATATTTT. Translation: CAIDEGDGNTIYF.

In its sample, this clonotype was seen many times. This chain connects TRBV6-5 to TRBJ2-7; D not certain. The CDR3 is 13 amino acids. Trimming removed 3 bases at V and 0 bases at J, with 6 bases between. Per the germline V gene, CDR1 is MNHEY and CDR2 is SVGAGI. In nucleotides, the CDR3 is TGTGCCAGCAGTTATCAGGTCTCCTACGAGCAGTACTTC. Protein product: CASSYQVSYEQYF.

There are many counts of this clonotype. The V call is TRBV18, the J call TRBJ2-7; 10 bases agree with TRBD1. Germline CDR1 and CDR2: KGHSH and LQKENI. The CDR3 extends over 14 amino acids. The junction had 1 base not matched to a gene; V was cut back by 3 bases and J by 2 bases. The CDR3 sequence is CASSPGQGPYEQYF. CDR3 coding DNA: TGTGCCAGCTCACCGGGACAGGGGCCCTACGAGCAGTACTTC.

This clonotype was seen a handful of times. V gene TRBV7-2 combines with J gene TRBJ1-3, with D unclear. With 3 bases removed from V and 0 bases from J, the gap between germline ends came to 12 bases. The germline CDR1 and CDR2 sequences are SGHTA and FQGNSA. The length of the CDR3 is 16 residues. CDR3 sequence reads: CASSFGRRFSGNTIYF. In DNA, the CDR3 is TGTGCCAGCAGCTTTGGACGGCGGTTCTCTGGAAACACCATATATTTT.

A remark on this clonotype: A much larger clone lies a single base off, so this may be a read error. The chain recombines TRBV19 with TRBJ1-5; 7 positions agree with TRBD1. The CDR3 runs to 14 residues. CDR1 and CDR2 from the germline V gene are LNHDA and SQIVND (reference sequence). J was trimmed by 5 bases and V by 8 bases; bases with no gene match: 9. DNA for the CDR3: TGTGCCAGTGGTTATGGACAGGTCTATCAGCCCCAGCATTTT. It is translated as CASGYGQVYQPQHF. Drawing the rest from reference TRBV19 and TRBJ1-5, the complete variable domain is DGGITQSPKYLFRKEGQNVTLSCEQNLNHDAMYWYRQDPGQGLRLIYYSQIVNDFQKGDIAEGYSVSREKKESFPLTVTSAQKNPTAFYLCASGYGQVYQPQHFGDGTRLSIL.

This clonotype came up many times. The chain uses TRBV2 and TRBJ2-3, with 7 bases fitting TRBD2. V gave up 3 bases and J gave up 3 bases; unmatched junction bases: 6. Germline V gives CDR1 SNHLY, CDR2 FYNNEI. This CDR3 comprises 15 residues. The CDR3: CASSERAGWTDTQYF. CDR3 DNA sequence: TGTGCCAGCAGTGAGAGAGCGGGGTGGACAGATACGCAGTATTTT.

The sample holds many counts of this clonotype. This sequence joins TRBV27 and TRBJ2-7, with 9 bases matching TRBD1. The germline V gene has CDR1 MNHEY and CDR2 SMNVEV (reference sequence). The CDR3 runs 15 residues. Trimming cost V 5 bases and J 3 bases; bases outside gene matches: 8. For the CDR3, the DNA is TGTGCCAGCAGTCCCGGGACAGGGAGCGGCTACGAGCAGTACTTC. This gives the protein CASSPGTGSGYEQYF.

The chain combines TRBV6-5 with TRBJ1-6; a possible D gene is TRBD1 (6 bases). Trimming took off 7 bases at V and 13 bases at J, with 26 bases between the two ends. This CDR3 spans 16 amino acids. From germline, CDR1 is MNHEY and CDR2 SVGAGI. The CDR3 is CASNIRSGQTTLPLHF. As DNA, the CDR3 is TGTGCCAGCAATATTCGGTCCGGACAGACTACTCTTCCCCTCCACTTT.

This clonotype has ten or more counts. The V call is TRBV6-5, the J call TRBJ2-2; no reliable D call. Trimming took off 7 bases at V and 4 bases at J, with 13 bases between the two ends. Per germline, CDR1 MNHEY and CDR2 SVGAGI. This CDR3 has 14 amino acids. CDR3 residues: CASMVLSGTGELFF. Here the CDR3 DNA reads TGTGCCAGCATGGTTCTTTCAGGCACCGGGGAGCTGTTTTTT.

This clonotype was detected many times. The V gene is TRBV7-9, the J gene TRBJ1-1, with D possibly being TRBD1 (6 bases). The V and J ends lost 5 bases and 3 bases respectively, with 16 bases between them. In germline, CDR1 is SEHNR, CDR2 FQNEAQ (reference sequence). This CDR3 region has 15 residues. CDR3 sequence: CASSVGGQRDTEAFF. The CDR3 DNA reads TGTGCCAGCAGCGTCGGGGGCCAGAGGGACACTGAAGCTTTCTTT.

This clonotype was counted many times. The CDR3 nucleotides read TGTGCCAGCAGCTTAGAAGCGCGCAGGGTCACCGGGGAGCTGTTTTTT. The encoded protein is CASSLEARRVTGELFF. J is TRBJ2-2 and V is TRBV7-4; a weak D match, TRBD1 (5 bases). The V end lost 1 base, the J end lost 4 bases, and 13 bases lay between the germline ends. The CDR3 runs 16 residues. CDR1 is SGHVT, CDR2 SQSDAQ, per germline. Using reference TRBV7-4 and TRBJ2-2 for the parts outside the CDR3, the full variable domain is GAGVSQSPRYKVAKRGRDVALRCDSISGHVTLYWYRQTLGQGSEVLTYSQSDAQRDKSGRPSGRFSAERPERSVSTLKIQRTEQGDSAVYLCASSLEARRVTGELFFGEGSRLTVL.

CDR3 in amino acids: CASSQKGDTSYEQYF. DNA of the CDR3: TGTGCCAGCAGCCAGAAGGGGGACACTTCCTACGAGCAGTACTTC. The J gene is TRBJ2-7, the V gene TRBV14; perhaps TRBD1 as D (6 bases). The CDR3 length is 15 residues. Trimming removed 3 bases at V and 1 base at J, with 13 bases between. CDR1 SGHDN and CDR2 FVKESK come from the germline V gene.

With respect to this clonotype: This may be a read error: a much more frequent sequence differs by one nucleotide. The chain links TRBV28 to TRBJ1-2; no definite D call. The CDR3 spans 16 residues. V was clipped by 7 bases and J by 3 bases, with 21 bases between them. The germline V gene encodes CDR1 MDHEN and CDR2 SYDVKM. CDR3 protein: CASTSDGMSLDYGYTF. The CDR3 nucleotides are TGTGCCAGCACCTCGGACGGCATGTCCCTCGACTATGGCTACACCTTC.

This clonotype was seen many times. The rearrangement links TRBV12-3 or TRBV12-4 to TRBJ1-5; D is possibly TRBD1 (6 bases). The CDR3 covers 15 residues. Trimming removed 4 bases at V and 6 bases at J, with 16 bases between. In nucleotides, the CDR3 is TGTGCCAGCAGTTCCGATCAGGGGTTGGGTCAGCCCCAGCATTTT. Amino acids: CASSSDQGLGQPQHF.

This clonotype was picked up many times. The J gene is TRBJ1-4, the V gene TRBV20-1; 10 nucleotides line up with TRBD1. In germline, CDR1 is DFQATT, CDR2 SNEGSKA (reference sequence). This CDR3 is built from 11 residues. The J segment lost 7 bases and the V segment lost 7 bases, leaving 0 bases of the junction unmatched. The CDR3 DNA follows: TGCAGTGGACAGGGGGCTGAAAAACTGTTTTTT. The encoded protein is CSGQGAEKLFF.

This clonotype was seen more than once but under ten times. V is TRBV7-6 and J is TRBJ2-7; 12 nucleotides match TRBD1. The CDR3 spans 16 residues. Germline values: CDR1 SGHVS, CDR2 FNYEAQ. The V gene end was trimmed by 1 base and the J gene end by 5 bases; junction bases not matched to a gene: 6. CDR3 in amino acids: CASSLGGTGGVNEQYF. The CDR3 DNA reads TGTGCCAGCAGCTTAGGGGGGACAGGGGGCGTCAACGAGCAGTACTTC.

This clonotype occurred many times. The chain joins TRBV9 to TRBJ2-7, with D perhaps assigned TRBD1 or TRBD2 (5 bases each). This CDR3 has 15 amino acids. CDR1 and CDR2 (germline): SGDLS, YYNGEE. V gave up 3 bases and J gave up 0 bases, with 13 bases separating them. CDR3 loop: CASSEGDGSSYEQYF. CDR3 coding DNA: TGTGCCAGCAGCGAAGGGGACGGAAGCTCCTACGAGCAGTACTTC.